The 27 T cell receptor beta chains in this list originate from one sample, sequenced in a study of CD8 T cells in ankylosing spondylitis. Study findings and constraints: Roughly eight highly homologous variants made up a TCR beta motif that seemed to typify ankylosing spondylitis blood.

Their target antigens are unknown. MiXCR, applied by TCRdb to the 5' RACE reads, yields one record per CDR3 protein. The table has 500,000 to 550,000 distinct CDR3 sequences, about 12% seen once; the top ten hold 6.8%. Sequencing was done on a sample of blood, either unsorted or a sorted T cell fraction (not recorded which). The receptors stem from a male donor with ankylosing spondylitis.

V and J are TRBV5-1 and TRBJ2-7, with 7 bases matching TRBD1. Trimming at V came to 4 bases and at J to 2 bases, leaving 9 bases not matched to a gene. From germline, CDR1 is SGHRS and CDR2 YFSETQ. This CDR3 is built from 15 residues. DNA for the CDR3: TGCGCCAGCAGCGTCCTCGGGACAGCCCCCTACGAGCAGTACTTC. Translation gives CASSVLGTAPYEQYF.

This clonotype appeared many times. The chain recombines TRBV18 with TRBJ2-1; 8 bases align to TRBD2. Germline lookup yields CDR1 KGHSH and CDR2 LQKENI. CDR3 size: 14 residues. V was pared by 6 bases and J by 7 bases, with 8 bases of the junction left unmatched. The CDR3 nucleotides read TGTGCCAGCTCCCTAGGACTAGCCTCGAATGAGCAGTTCTTC. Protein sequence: CASSLGLASNEQFF. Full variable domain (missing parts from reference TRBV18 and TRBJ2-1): NAGVMQNPRHLVRRRGQEARLRCSPMKGHSHVYWYRQLPEEGLKFMVYLQKENIIDESGMPKERFSAEFPKEGPSILRIQQVVRGDSAAYFCASSLGLASNEQFFGPGTRLTVL.

The CDR3 bases are TGTGCCAGCAACCCGGTTCGGCTAACCAATCAGCCCCAGCATTTT. This gives the protein CASNPVRLTNQPQHF. The chain employs TRBV6-1 and TRBJ1-5, with D hard to call. The CDR3 is 15 residues long. CDR1 MNHNS and CDR2 SASEGT come from the germline V gene. Trimming stripped 7 bases from V and 3 bases from J, with 16 bases between.

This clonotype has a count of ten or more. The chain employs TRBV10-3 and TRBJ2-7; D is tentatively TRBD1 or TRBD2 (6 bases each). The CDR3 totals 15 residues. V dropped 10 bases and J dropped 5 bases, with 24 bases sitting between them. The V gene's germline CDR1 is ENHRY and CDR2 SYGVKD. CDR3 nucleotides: TGTGCCACCGGGGGCGGGCAGGCTGGAGGTAACGAGCAGTACTTC. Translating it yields CATGGGQAGGNEQYF.

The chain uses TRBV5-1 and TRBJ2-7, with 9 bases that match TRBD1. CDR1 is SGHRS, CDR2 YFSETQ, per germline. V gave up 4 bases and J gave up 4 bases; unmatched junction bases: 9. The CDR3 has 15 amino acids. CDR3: CASSPGTGNRYEQYF. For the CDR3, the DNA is TGCGCCAGCAGCCCCGGGACAGGGAATAGATACGAGCAGTACTTC. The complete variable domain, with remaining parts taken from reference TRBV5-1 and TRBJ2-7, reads KAGVTQTPRYLIKTRGQQVTLSCSPISGHRSVSWYQQTPGQGLQFLFEYFSETQRNKGNFPGRFSGRQFSNSRSEMNVSTLELGDSALYLCASSPGTGNRYEQYFGPGTRLTVT.

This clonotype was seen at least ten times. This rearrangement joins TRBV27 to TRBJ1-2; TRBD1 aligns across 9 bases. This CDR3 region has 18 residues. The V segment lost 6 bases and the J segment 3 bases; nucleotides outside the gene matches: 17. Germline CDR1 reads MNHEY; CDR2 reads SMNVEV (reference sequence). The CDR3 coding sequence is TGTGCCAGCAGCCGTTGGGGGACGCGGACAGGGGTGGACTATGGCTACACCTTC. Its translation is CASSRWGTRTGVDYGYTF.

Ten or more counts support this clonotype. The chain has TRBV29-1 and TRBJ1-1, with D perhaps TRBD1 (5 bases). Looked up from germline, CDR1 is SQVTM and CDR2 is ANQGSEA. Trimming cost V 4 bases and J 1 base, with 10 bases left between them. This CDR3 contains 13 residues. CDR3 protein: CSVVPTGNTEAFF. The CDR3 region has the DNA TGCAGCGTTGTCCCTACAGGGAACACTGAAGCTTTCTTT.

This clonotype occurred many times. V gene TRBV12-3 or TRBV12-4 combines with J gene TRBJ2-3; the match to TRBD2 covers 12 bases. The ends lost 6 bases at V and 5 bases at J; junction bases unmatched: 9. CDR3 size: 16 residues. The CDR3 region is CASRVRLAGDRDTQYF. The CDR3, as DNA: TGTGCCAGCAGAGTCCGACTAGCGGGAGATCGAGATACGCAGTATTTT.

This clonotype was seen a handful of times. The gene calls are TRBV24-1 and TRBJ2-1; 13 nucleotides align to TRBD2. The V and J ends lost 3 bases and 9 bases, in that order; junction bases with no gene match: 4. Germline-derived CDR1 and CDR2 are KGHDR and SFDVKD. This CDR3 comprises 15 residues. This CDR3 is CATSDPRTSGSEQFF. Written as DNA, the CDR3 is TGTGCCACCAGTGATCCCCGGACTAGCGGGAGTGAGCAGTTCTTC.

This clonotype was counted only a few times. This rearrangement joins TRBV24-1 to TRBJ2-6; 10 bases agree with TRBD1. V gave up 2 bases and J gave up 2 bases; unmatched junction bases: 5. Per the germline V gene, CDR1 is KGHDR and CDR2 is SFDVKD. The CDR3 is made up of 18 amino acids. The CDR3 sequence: CATSDSAGTGAGANVLTF. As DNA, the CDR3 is TGTGCCACCAGTGATTCGGCCGGGACAGGGGCTGGGGCCAACGTCCTGACTTTC.

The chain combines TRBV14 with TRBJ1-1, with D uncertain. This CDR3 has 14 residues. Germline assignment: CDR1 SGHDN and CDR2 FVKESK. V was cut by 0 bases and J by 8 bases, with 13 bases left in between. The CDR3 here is CASSQDLRRSEAFF. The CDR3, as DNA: TGTGCCAGCAGCCAAGATTTGAGAAGGTCGGAAGCTTTCTTT. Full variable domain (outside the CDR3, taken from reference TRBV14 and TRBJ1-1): EAGVTQFPSHSVIEKGQTVTLRCDPISGHDNLYWYRRVMGKEIKFLLHFVKESKQDESGMPNNRFLAERTGGTYSTLKVQPAELEDSGVYFCASSQDLRRSEAFFGQGTRLTVV.

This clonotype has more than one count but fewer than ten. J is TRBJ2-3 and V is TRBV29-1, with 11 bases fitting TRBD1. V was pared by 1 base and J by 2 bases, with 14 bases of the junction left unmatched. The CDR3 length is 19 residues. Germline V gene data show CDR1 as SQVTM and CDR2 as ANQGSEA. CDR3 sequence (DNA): TGCAGCGTTGAAGGGGGGACAGGGGGGCGACTAACCCACACAGATACGCAGTATTTT. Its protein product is CSVEGGTGGRLTHTDTQYF.

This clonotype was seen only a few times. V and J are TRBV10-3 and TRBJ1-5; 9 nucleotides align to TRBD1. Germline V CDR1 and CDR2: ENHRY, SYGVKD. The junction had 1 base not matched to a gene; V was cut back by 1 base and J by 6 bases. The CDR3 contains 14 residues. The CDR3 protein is CAISELDRGQPQHF. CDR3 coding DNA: TGTGCCATCAGTGAGTTGGACAGGGGTCAGCCCCAGCATTTT.

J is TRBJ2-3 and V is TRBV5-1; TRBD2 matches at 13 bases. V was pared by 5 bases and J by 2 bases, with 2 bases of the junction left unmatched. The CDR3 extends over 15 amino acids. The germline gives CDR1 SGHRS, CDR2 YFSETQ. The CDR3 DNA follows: TGCGCCAGCAGGGGACTAGCGGGAAACACAGATACGCAGTATTTT. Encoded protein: CASRGLAGNTDTQYF.

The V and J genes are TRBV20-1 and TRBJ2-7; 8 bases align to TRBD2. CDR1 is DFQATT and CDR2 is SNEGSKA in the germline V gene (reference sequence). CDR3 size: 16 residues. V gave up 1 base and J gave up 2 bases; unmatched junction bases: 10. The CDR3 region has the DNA TGCAGTGCTAGAGGGAAAGCGGGAGCCTACCCCTACGAGCAGTACGTC. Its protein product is CSARGKAGAYPYEQYV.

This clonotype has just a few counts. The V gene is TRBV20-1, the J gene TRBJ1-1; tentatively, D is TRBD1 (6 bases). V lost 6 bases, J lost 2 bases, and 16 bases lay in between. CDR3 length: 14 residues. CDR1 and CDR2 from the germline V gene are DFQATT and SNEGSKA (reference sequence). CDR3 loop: CSAVGGAVNTEAFF. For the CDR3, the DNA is TGCAGTGCCGTGGGGGGCGCGGTAAACACTGAAGCTTTCTTT.

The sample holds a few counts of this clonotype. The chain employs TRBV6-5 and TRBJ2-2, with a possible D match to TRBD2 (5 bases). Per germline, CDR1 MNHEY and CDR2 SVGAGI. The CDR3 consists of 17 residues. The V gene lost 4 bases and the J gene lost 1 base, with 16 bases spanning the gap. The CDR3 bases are TGTGCCAGCAGTTCGTACAGAGGACTGCTGAACACCGGGGAGCTGTTTTTT. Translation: CASSSYRGLLNTGELFF.

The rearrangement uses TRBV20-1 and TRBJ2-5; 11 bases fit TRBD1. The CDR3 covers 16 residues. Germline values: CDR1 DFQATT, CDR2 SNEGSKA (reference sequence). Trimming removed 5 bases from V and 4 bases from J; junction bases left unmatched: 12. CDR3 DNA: TGCAGTGCTGATGTCCCAGGACAGGGGGCAACAGAGACCCAGTACTTC. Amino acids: CSADVPGQGATETQYF.

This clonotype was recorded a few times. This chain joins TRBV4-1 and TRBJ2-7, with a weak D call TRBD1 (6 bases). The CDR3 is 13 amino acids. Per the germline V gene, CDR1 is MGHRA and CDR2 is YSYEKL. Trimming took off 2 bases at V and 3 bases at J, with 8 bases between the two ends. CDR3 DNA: TGCGCCAGCAGCCAAAGGACAGTCTACGAGCAGTACTTC. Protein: CASSQRTVYEQYF.

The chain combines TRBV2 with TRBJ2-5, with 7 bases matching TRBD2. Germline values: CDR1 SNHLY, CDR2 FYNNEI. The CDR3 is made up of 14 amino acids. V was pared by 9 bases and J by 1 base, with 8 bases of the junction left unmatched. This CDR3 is CASNSGGGQETQYF. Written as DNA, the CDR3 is TGTGCCAGTAATTCGGGCGGGGGCCAAGAGACCCAGTACTTC.

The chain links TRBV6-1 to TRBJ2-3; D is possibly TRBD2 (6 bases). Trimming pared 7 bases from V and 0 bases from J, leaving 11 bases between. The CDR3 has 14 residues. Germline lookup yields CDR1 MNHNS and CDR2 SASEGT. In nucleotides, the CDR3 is TGTGCCAGCAAGGCGGGGTTTAGCACAGATACGCAGTATTTT. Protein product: CASKAGFSTDTQYF.

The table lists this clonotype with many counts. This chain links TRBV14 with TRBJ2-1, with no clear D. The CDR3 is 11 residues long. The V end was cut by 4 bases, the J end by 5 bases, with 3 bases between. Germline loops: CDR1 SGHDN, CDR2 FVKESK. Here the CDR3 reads CASSRHNEQFF. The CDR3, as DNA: TGTGCCAGCAGCCGACACAATGAGCAGTTCTTC.

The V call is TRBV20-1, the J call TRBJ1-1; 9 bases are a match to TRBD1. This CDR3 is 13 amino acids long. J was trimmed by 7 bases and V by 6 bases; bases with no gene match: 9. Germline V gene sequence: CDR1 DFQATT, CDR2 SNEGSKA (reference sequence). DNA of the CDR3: TGCAGTGCCCTTACAGGGGGCATAGGTGAAGCTTTCTTT. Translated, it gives CSALTGGIGEAFF.

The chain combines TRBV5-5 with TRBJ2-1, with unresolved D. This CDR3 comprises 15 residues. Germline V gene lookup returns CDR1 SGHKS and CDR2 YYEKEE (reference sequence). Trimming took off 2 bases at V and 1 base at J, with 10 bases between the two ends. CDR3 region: CASSFESGSYNEQFF. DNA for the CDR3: TGTGCCAGCAGCTTTGAAAGTGGATCCTACAATGAGCAGTTCTTC.

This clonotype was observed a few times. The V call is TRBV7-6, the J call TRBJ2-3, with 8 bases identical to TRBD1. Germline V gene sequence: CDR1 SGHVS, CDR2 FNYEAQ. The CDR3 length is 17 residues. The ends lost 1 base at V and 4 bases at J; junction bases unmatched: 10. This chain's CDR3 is CASSLGQGAPHADTQYF. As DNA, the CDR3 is TGTGCCAGCAGCTTAGGGCAGGGGGCGCCTCATGCAGATACGCAGTATTTT. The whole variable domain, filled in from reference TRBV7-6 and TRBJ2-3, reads GAGVSQSPRYKVTKRGQDVALRCDPISGHVSLYWYRQALGQGPEFLTYFNYEAQQDKSGLPNDRFSAERPEGSISTLTIQRTEQRDSAMYRCASSLGQGAPHADTQYFGPGTRLTVL.

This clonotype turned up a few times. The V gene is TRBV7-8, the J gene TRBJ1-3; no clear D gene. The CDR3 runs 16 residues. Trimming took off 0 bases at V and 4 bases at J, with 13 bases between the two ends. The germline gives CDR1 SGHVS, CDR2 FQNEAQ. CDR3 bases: TGTGCCAGCAGCTTAGCGCCGGGTGATTTAGGAAACACCATATATTTT. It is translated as CASSLAPGDLGNTIYF.

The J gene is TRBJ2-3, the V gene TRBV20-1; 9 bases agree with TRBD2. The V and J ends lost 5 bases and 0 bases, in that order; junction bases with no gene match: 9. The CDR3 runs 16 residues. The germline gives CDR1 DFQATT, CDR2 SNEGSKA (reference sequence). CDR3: CSAERLAGSSTDTQYF. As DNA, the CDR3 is TGCAGTGCTGAGAGGCTAGCGGGGTCTAGCACAGATACGCAGTATTTT.